This TCR beta chain appears in the sequencing data of a study of a mutant IDH1 vaccine in newly diagnosed glioma. Across the whole study: The initiation of vaccination occurred 4-6 weeks after radiotherapy alone, or with temozolomide cycles. At week 47 came visit V13, while visit V12 had come at week 35.

Specified time point: week 47, end of study. The investigators gave 300 ug of mutant IDH1 20-mer peptide in each vaccine dose, together with topical imiquimod. This clone was counted only a few times. Its antigen is undetermined. TCRdb's copy holds only in-frame clones and misses some; the assay was immunoSEQ multiplex PCR. The sample lists about 84,000 clones; roughly four fifths were seen once. Trimming removed 11 bases at V and 4 bases at J, with 18 bases between. The CDR3 consists of 13 residues. From germline, CDR1 is LNHDA and CDR2 SQIVND (reference sequence). The V and J genes are TRBV19 and TRBJ2-7; possible D gene TRBD2, 6 bases. The clonotype was recovered from a man in his forties or fifties with glioma. The source was PBMCs, collected from a glioma patient whose treatment included an IDH1 peptide vaccine. The CDR3 spells CASESGVGYEQYF. CDR3 coding DNA: TGTGCCTCCGAATCGGGGGTTGGGTACGAGCAGTACTTC.